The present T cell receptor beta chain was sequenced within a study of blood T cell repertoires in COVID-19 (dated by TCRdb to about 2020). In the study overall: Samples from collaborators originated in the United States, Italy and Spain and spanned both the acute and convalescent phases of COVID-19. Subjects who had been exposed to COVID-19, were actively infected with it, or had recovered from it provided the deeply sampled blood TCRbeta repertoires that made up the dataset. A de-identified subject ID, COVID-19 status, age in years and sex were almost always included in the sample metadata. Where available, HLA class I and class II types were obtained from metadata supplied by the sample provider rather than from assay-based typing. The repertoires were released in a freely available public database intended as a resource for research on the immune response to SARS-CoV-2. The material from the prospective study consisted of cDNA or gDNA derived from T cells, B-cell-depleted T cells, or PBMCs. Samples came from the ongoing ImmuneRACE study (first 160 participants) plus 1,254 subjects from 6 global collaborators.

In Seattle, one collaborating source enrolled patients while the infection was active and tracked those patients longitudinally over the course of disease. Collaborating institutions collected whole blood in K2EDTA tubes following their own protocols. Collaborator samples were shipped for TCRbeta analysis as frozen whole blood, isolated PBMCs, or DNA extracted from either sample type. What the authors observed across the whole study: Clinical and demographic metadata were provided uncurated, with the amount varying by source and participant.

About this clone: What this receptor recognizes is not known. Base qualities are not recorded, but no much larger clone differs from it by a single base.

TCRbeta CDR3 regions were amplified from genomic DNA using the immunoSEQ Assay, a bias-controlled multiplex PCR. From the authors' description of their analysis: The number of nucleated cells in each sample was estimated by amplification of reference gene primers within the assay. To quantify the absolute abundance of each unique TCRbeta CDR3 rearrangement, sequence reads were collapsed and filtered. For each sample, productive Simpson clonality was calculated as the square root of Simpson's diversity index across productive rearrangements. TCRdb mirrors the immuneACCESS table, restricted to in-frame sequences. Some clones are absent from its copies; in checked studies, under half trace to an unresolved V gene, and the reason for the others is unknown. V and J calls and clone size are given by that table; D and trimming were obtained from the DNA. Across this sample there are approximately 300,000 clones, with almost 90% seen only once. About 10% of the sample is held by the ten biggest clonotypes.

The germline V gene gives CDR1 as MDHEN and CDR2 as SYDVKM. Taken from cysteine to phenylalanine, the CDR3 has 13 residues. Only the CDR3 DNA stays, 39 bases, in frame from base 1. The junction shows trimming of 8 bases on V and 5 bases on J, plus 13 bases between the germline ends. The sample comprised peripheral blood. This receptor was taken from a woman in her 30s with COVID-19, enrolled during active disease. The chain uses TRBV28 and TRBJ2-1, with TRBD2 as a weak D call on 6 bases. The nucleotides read TGTGCCAGCGGGGGACTGCCTCACAATGAGCAGTTCTTC. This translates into CASGGLPHNEQFF.